This T cell receptor (beta chain) was recorded in a study of early T cells in non-severe SARS-CoV-2 infection. For the study at large: Sequencing of unsorted whole blood was done on bulk RNA, leaving chains unpaired.

Molecules of cDNA were individually given unique molecular identifiers that were attached to them. Using its own MiXCR run on the 5' RACE reads, TCRdb lists one record per CDR3 protein. The repertoire includes 30,000 to 40,000 distinct CDR3 sequences, 4% to 5% of them detected once, and roughly 5.5% sits in the top ten. General study points: Private and CD4 specificities were missed by VDJdb matching, skewed to anti-spike CD8.

Ten or more counts support this clonotype. Its antigen is currently unknown. The sequence derives from an adult who was a healthcare worker with PCR-confirmed SARS-CoV-2 infection or an uninfected control (not recorded which). Sequenced: whole blood.

The CDR3 is CAGSGTSGTTQYF. CDR3 nucleotides: TGCGCCGGTTCCGGGACTAGCGGCACGACCCAGTACTTC. V gene TRBV10-2 combines with J gene TRBJ2-5; 11 bases align to TRBD2. The CDR3 spans 13 residues. After removal of 11 bases from V and 7 bases from J, the junction contained 9 bases not matched to a gene. Germline V gives CDR1 WSHSY, CDR2 SAAADI.